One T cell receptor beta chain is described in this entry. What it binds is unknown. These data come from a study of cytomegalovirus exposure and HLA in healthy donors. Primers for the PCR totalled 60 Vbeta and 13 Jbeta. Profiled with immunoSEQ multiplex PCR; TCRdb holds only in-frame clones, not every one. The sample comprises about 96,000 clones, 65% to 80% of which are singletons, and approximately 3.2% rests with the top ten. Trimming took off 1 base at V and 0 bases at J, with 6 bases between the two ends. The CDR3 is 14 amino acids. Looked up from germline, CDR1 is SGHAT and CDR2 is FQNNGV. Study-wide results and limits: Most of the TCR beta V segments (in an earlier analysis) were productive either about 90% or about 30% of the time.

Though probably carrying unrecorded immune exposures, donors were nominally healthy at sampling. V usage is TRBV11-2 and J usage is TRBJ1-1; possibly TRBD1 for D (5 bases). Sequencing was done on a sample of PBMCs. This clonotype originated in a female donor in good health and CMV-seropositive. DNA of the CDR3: TGTGCCAGCAGCTTAGCAGGGATGAACACTGAAGCTTTCTTT. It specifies CASSLAGMNTEAFF. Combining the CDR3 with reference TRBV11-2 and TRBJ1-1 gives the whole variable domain EAGVAQSPRYKIIEKRQSVAFWCNPISGHATLYWYQQILGQGPKLLIQFQNNGVVDDSQLPKDRFSAERLKGVDSTLKIQPAKLEDSAVYLCASSLAGMNTEAFFGQGTRLTVV.